The clone carrying this TCR beta chain was counted at least ten times. These data come from a study of T cells in Graves' hyperthyroidism and ophthalmopathy. Germline trimming cut 5 bases from V and 2 bases from J; bases unmatched to any gene: 8. This CDR3 spans 17 amino acids. Germline lookup yields CDR1 SGHAT and CDR2 FQNNGV. Authors of the study amplified TCR beta CDR3 regions from RNA transcripts. Using the HTBI primer set, a first-round RT-PCR was run on the TCR CDR3. TCRdb itself ran the multiplex PCR reads through MiXCR, one entry per CDR3 protein. The sample consists of hundreds of thousands of distinct CDR3 sequences, around 21% of them appearing once.

Sequenced: blood. This TCR was recovered from a man aged 30-40 years with Graves' ophthalmopathy. This chain uses TRBV11-2 with TRBJ2-1; 11 nucleotides match TRBD2. As DNA, the CDR3 is TGTGCCAGCAGCCCCCCGGGACTAGCGGACACCTACAATGAGCAGTTCTTC. Amino acid sequence: CASSPPGLADTYNEQFF.